The 9 T cell receptor beta chains in this list originate from one sample, sequenced in a study of cytomegalovirus exposure and HLA in healthy donors (dated by TCRdb to 2016 to 2017). Libraries were prepared through the immunoSEQ multiplex PCR assay. In its TCRdb copy, this immuneACCESS table keeps in-frame sequences only and misses some clones. Where compared with another copy, unresolved V genes explain less than half of these, and the others have no known cause. The sample includes approximately 97,000 clones, with about 95% observed a single time. The ten largest clonotypes hold approximately 1% of the sample. The sequenced sample was PBMCs. The source is a woman aged 18-29 years in good health and CMV-seronegative.

The chain joins TRBV5-6 to TRBJ2-5; TRBD2 matches at 7 bases. V was clipped by 0 bases and J by 1 base; unmatched bases: 9. The CDR3 is 17 residues long. Per germline, CDR1 SGHDT and CDR2 YYEEEE. The chain's CDR3 is CASSLGGGGPFQETQYF. The CDR3 nucleotides are TGTGCCAGCAGCTTGGGCGGCGGGGGACCTTTCCAAGAGACCCAGTACTTC. The variable domain in full, completed from reference TRBV5-6 and TRBJ2-5, reads DAGVTQSPTHLIKTRGQQVTLRCSPKSGHDTVSWYQQALGQGPQFIFQYYEEEERQRGNFPDRFSGHQFPNYSSELNVNALLLGDSALYLCASSLGGGGPFQETQYFGPGTRLLVL.

The chain carries TRBV5-1 and TRBJ2-2; 13 nucleotides agree with TRBD2. The CDR3 runs to 17 residues. The ends lost 0 bases at V and 1 base at J; junction bases unmatched: 0. In germline, CDR1 is SGHRS, CDR2 YFSETQ. The CDR3 sequence: CASSLGLAGGNTGELFF. The DNA of the CDR3 is TGCGCCAGCAGCTTGGGACTAGCGGGAGGGAACACCGGGGAGCTGTTTTTT.

The chain employs TRBV29-1 and TRBJ1-2; 8 nucleotides line up with TRBD1. The CDR3 is 16 amino acids. Per the germline V gene, CDR1 is SQVTM and CDR2 is ANQGSEA. Trimming at V came to 6 bases and at J to 2 bases, leaving 14 bases not matched to a gene. The CDR3 spells CSVTQGVASLNYGYTF. The CDR3 DNA reads as TGCAGCGTGACACAGGGGGTTGCCTCCCTCAACTATGGCTACACCTTC.

In regard to this clone: Germline is not matched at one junction end, which may reflect a read error. The J gene is TRBJ2-3, the V gene TRBV7-7, with D possibly being TRBD1 (5 bases). This CDR3 has 14 residues. Germline values: CDR1 SSHAT, CDR2 FNYEAQ (reference sequence). As DNA, the CDR3 is TGTGCTAGCAGCCCCACCAGCAGGGCAGATACGCAGTATTTT. Protein: CASSPTSRADTQYF.

This sequence joins TRBV20-1 and TRBJ2-7, with 9 bases lining up with TRBD2. Germline V gives CDR1 DFQATT, CDR2 SNEGSKA (reference sequence). The CDR3 covers 11 residues. The V gene end was trimmed by 5 bases and the J gene end by 6 bases; junction bases not matched to a gene: 2. CDR3 DNA sequence: TGCAGTGCTTTAGCGGGAGTCGAGCAGTACTTC. It is translated as CSALAGVEQYF.

This chain uses TRBV6-5 with TRBJ2-3; tentative D call: TRBD2 (6 bases). The germline V and J ends were trimmed by 5 bases and 0 bases, with 9 bases remaining between them. The germline gives CDR1 MNHEY, CDR2 SVGAGI. The CDR3 totals 14 residues. CDR3 DNA sequence: TGTGCCAGCAGTACCCGGGGGAGCACAGATACGCAGTATTTT. Residues: CASSTRGSTDTQYF.

J is TRBJ2-7 and V is TRBV5-6, with TRBD2 matching over 7 bases. The CDR3 runs to 16 residues. Germline V gives CDR1 SGHDT, CDR2 YYEEEE. V was clipped by 4 bases and J by 5 bases; unmatched bases: 15. This CDR3 reads CASSPGWGGVYHEQYF. CDR3 nucleotide sequence: TGTGCCAGCAGCCCCGGTTGGGGGGGTGTTTACCACGAGCAGTACTTC.

The chain links TRBV9 to TRBJ2-1; D not resolved. V lost 3 bases and J 10 bases, leaving 8 bases between the germline ends. Germline lookup yields CDR1 SGDLS and CDR2 YYNGEE. The CDR3 contains 11 residues. Written as DNA, the CDR3 is TGTGCCAGCAGCGGAGCTCGGGAGCAGTTCTTC. Its protein is CASSGAREQFF.

J is TRBJ1-1 and V is TRBV27; D might be TRBD1 (5 bases). The CDR3 spans 15 residues. CDR1 and CDR2 (germline): MNHEY, SMNVEV (reference sequence). With 2 bases removed from V and 1 base from J, the gap between germline ends came to 11 bases. The CDR3 protein is CASSLIKTANTEAFF. CDR3 sequence (DNA): TGTGCCAGCAGTTTAATAAAGACAGCGAACACTGAAGCTTTCTTT.